This T cell receptor (beta chain) was profiled in a study of blood T cell repertoires in COVID-19. Study background: Whether acute or convalescent, the COVID-19 samples came from the United States, Italy and Spain. Sources were T cells, B-cell-depleted T cells, or PBMCs; the material itself was cDNA or gDNA.

In the authors' methods: The authors estimated nucleated cell counts from reference gene primer amplification. Profiled with immunoSEQ multiplex PCR; TCRdb holds only in-frame clones, not every one. V, J and clone size are taken as reported in that table, and D and trimming were inferred from the DNA itself. This table holds around 110,000 clones, over 75% found once. This CDR3 is 17 amino acids long. CDR1 is SGHAT, CDR2 FQNNGV, per germline. The V gene end was trimmed by 1 base and the J gene end by 0 bases; junction bases not matched to a gene: 5. The chain uses TRBV11-2 and TRBJ2-1; 8 nucleotides align to TRBD2. This receptor was taken from a human donor with active COVID-19. The donor label of this sample is uncertain. The material sequenced was peripheral blood. The DNA of the CDR3 is TGTGCCAGCAGCTTAGGTAGCGGGGTGAGCTCCTACAATGAGCAGTTCTTC. Protein: CASSLGSGVSSYNEQFF.